These T cell receptor beta chains were read from a single sample in a study of OX40 agonist ivuxolimab in advanced cancers. Using immunoSEQ multiplex PCR, the repertoire was profiled, and TCRdb retains in-frame clones only, with some absent. The table shows more than 15,000 clones, with about 70% occurring only once. The specimen comprised CD4+ or CD8+ T cells sorted from blood, sampled in a trial of the OX40 agonist ivuxolimab. The receptors stem from an adult with an advanced solid tumor such as melanoma, head and neck, liver or kidney cancer. Both conserved end residues are trimmed from each CDR3. Each record gives: V gene, D gene, J gene, CDR3 protein. D genes are given only for firm matches.

>TRBV12-1|.|TRBJ2-7
ASSFAYEQY
>TRBV5-4|TRBD2|TRBJ2-1
ASSLEASGRGSDEQF
>TRBV28|TRBD2|TRBJ2-3
ASRLAGGPPDTQY
>TRBV27|.|TRBJ1-5
AITEYGNQPQH
>TRBV5-5|.|TRBJ2-1
ASSFEGGANEQF
>TRBV6-5|TRBD1|TRBJ2-7
ASSYSGQNEQY
>TRBV19|TRBD2|TRBJ2-4
ASSIGLAGNIQY
>TRBV7-9|TRBD1|TRBJ1-4
ASSETGGSEKLF
>TRBV6-5|TRBD1|TRBJ1-2
ASSYSTGAGYT
>TRBV5-4|.|TRBJ2-5
ASSSEGGETQY
>TRBV28|TRBD1|TRBJ2-7
ASSWTGYEQY
>TRBV5-1|TRBD1|TRBJ1-2
ASSHGTGSYGYT
>TRBV6-4|TRBD2|TRBJ2-1
ASSDSLAGEQF
>TRBV27|TRBD1|TRBJ1-5
ASSRDTLSGGKEPQH
>TRBV5-6|TRBD1|TRBJ1-1
ASSVGTGWF
>TRBV2|.|TRBJ2-1
ARHRSESNNEQF
>TRBV21-1|.|TRBJ2-5
ASSKFGETQETQY
>TRBV27|TRBD1|TRBJ1-2
ASRDSLTYGYT
>TRBV7-6|.|TRBJ1-5
ASSSEGQGNQPQH